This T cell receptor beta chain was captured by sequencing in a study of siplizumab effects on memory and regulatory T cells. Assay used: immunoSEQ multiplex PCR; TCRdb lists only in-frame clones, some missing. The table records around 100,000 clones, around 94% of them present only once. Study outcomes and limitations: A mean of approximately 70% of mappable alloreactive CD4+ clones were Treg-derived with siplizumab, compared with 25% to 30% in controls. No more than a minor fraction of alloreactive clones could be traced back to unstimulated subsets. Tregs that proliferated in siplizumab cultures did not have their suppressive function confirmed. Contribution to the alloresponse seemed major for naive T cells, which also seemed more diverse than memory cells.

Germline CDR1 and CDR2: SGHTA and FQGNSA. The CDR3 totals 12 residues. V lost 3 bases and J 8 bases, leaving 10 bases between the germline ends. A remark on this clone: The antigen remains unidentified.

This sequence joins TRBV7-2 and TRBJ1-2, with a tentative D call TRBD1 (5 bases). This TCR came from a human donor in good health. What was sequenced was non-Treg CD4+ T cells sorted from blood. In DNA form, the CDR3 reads TGTGCCAGCAGCTTTGTGGGGCGAGGCTACACCTTC. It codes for CASSFVGRGYTF.